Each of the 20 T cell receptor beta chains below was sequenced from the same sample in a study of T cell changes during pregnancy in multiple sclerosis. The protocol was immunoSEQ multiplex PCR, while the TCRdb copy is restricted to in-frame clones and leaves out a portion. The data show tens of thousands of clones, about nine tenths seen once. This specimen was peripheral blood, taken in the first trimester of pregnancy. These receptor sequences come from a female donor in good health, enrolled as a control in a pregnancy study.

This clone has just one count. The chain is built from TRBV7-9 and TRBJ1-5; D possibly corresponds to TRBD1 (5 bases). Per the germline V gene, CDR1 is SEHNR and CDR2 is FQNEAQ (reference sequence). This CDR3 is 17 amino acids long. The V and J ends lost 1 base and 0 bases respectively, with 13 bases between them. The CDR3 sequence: CASSLEAQGYSNQPQHF. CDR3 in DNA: TGTGCCAGCAGCTTAGAGGCCCAGGGATATAGCAATCAGCCCCAGCATTTT.

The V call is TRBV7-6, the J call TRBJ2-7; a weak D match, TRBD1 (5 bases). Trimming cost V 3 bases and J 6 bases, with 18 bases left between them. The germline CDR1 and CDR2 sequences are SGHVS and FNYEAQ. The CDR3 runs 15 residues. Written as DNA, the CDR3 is TGTGCCAGCAGCTTTGGACAAGCCACTACCCTCGAGCAGTACTTC. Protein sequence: CASSFGQATTLEQYF.

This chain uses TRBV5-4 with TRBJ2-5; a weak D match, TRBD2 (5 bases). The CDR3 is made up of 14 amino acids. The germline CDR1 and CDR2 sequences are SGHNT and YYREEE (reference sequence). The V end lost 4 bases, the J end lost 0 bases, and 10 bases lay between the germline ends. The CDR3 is CASSLGLDQETQYF. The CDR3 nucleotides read TGTGCCAGCAGCCTAGGACTGGACCAAGAGACCCAGTACTTC. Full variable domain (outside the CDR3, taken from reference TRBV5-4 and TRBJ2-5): ETGVTQSPTHLIKTRGQQVTLRCSSQSGHNTVSWYQQALGQGPQFIFQYYREEENGRGNFPPRFSGLQFPNYSSELNVNALELDDSALYLCASSLGLDQETQYFGPGTRLLVL.

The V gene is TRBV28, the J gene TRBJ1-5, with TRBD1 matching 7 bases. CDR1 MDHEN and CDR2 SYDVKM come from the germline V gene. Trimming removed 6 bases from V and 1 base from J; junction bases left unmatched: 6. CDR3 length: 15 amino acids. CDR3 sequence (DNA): TGTGCCAGCAGGATACAGGGGATAAGCAATCAGCCCCAGCATTTT. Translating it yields CASRIQGISNQPQHF.

The CDR3 DNA sequence: TGTGCCAGCACCGGGACCGGGGAGCTGTTTTTT. This translates into CASTGTGELFF. The chain recombines TRBV9 with TRBJ2-2; D gene ambiguous. The V gene lost 6 bases and the J gene lost 5 bases, with 5 bases spanning the gap. The CDR3 runs 11 residues. CDR1 and CDR2 from the germline V gene are SGDLS and YYNGEE.

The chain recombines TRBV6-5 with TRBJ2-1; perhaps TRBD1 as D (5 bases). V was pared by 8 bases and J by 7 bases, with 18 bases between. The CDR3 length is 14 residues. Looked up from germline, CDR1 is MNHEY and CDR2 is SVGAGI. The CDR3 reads CASSRARDRNEQFF. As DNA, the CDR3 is TGTGCCAGCTCCAGGGCCAGGGATAGGAATGAGCAGTTCTTC.

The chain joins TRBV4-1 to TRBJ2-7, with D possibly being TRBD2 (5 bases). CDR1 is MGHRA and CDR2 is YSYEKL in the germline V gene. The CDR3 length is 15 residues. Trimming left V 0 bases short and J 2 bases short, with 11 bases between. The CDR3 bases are TGCGCCAGCAGCCAAGATTGGACGGGGACCTACGAGCAGTACTTC. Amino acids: CASSQDWTGTYEQYF.

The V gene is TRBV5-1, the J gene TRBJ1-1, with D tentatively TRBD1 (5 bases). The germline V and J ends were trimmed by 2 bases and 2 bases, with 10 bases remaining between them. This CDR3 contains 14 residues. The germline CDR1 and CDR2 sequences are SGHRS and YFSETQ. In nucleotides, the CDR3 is TGCGCCAGCAGCTTCGGCCAGGGAAACACTGAAGCTTTCTTT. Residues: CASSFGQGNTEAFF. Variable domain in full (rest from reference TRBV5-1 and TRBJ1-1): KAGVTQTPRYLIKTRGQQVTLSCSPISGHRSVSWYQQTPGQGLQFLFEYFSETQRNKGNFPGRFSGRQFSNSRSEMNVSTLELGDSALYLCASSFGQGNTEAFFGQGTRLTVV.

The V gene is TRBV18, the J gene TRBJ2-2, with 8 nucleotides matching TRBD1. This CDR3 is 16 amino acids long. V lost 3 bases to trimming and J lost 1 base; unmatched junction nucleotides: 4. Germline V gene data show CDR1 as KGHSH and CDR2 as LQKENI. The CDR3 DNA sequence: TGTGCCAGCTCACCTTGGACAGGGATGAACACCGGGGAGCTGTTTTTT. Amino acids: CASSPWTGMNTGELFF.

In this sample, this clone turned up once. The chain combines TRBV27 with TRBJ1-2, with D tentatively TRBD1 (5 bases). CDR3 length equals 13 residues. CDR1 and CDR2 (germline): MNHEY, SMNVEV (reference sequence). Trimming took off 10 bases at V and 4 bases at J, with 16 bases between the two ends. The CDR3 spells CATQDPFGYGYTF. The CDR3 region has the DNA TGTGCCACACAGGATCCTTTTGGCTATGGCTACACCTTC.

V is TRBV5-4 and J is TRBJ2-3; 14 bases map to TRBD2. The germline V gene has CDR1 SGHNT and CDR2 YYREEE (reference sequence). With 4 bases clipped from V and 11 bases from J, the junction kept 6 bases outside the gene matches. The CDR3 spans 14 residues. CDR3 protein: CASSPGLAGDGQYF. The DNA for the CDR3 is TGTGCCAGCAGCCCGGGACTAGCGGGAGATGGGCAGTATTTT. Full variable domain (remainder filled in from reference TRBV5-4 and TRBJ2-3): ETGVTQSPTHLIKTRGQQVTLRCSSQSGHNTVSWYQQALGQGPQFIFQYYREEENGRGNFPPRFSGLQFPNYSSELNVNALELDDSALYLCASSPGLAGDGQYFGPGTRLTVL.

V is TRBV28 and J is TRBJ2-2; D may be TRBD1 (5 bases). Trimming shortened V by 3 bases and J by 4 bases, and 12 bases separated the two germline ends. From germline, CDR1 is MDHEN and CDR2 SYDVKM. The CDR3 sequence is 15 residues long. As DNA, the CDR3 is TGTGCCAGCAGTTTTCTTATTAGGGGCACCGGGGAGCTGTTTTTT. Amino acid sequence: CASSFLIRGTGELFF.

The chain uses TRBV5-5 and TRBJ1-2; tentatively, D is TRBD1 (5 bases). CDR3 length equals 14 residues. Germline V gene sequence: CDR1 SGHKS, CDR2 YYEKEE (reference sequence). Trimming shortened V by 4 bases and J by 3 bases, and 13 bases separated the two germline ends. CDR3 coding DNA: TGTGCCAGCAGCCATCCAGGGTATGACTATGGCTACACCTTC. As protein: CASSHPGYDYGYTF.

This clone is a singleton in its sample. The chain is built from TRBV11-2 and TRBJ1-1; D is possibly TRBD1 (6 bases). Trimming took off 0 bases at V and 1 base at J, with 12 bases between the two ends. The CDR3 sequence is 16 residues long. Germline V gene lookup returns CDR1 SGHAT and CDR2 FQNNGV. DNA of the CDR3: TGTGCCAGCAGCTTAGAAGGAGAACAGGGGAACACTGAAGCTTTCTTT. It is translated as CASSLEGEQGNTEAFF.

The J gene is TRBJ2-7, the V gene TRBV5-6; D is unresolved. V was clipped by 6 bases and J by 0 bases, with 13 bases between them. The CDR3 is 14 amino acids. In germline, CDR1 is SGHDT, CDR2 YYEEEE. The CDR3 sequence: CASTYGSVSYEQYF. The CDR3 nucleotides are TGTGCCAGCACCTATGGTTCGGTCTCCTACGAGCAGTACTTC.

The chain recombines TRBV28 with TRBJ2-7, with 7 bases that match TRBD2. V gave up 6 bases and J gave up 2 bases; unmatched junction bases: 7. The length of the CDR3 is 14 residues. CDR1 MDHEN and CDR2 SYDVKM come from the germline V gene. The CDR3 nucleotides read TGTGCCAGCAGGGGGGGGAGTACAACCTACGAGCAGTACTTC. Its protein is CASRGGSTTYEQYF.

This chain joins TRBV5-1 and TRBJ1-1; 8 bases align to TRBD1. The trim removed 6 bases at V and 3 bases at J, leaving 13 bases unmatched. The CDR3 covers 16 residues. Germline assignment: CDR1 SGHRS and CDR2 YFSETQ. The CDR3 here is CASTPGQGAFDTEAFF. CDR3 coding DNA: TGCGCCAGCACCCCGGGGCAGGGGGCCTTTGACACTGAAGCTTTCTTT.

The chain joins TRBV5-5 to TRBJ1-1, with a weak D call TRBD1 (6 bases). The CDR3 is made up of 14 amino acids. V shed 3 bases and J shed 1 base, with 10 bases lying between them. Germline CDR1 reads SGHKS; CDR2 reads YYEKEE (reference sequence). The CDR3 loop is CASSSTTGNTEAFF. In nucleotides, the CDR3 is TGTGCCAGCAGCTCGACGACAGGGAACACTGAAGCTTTCTTT.

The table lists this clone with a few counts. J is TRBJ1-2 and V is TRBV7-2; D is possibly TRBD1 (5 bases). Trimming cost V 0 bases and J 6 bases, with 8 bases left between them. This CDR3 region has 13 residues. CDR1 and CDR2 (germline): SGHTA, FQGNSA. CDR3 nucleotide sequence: TGTGCCAGCAGCTTAGCGCTCAGGGATGGCTACACCTTC. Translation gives CASSLALRDGYTF. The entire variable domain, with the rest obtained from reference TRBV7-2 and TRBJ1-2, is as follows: GAGVSQSPSNKVTEKGKDVELRCDPISGHTALYWYRQSLGQGLEFLIYFQGNSAPDKSGLPSDRFSAERTGGSVSTLTIQRTQQEDSAVYLCASSLALRDGYTFGSGTRLTVV.

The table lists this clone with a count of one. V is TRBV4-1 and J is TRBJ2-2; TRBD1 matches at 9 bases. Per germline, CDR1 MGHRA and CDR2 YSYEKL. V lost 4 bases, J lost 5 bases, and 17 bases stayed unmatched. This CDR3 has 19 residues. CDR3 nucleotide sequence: TGCGCCAGCAGCCGAATCTCTCATCCGGGACAGGGAGAGACCGGGGAGCTGTTTTTT. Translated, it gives CASSRISHPGQGETGELFF.